These 25 T cell receptor beta chains share one sample of origin, sequenced in a study of T cell responses to AZD1222 COVID-19 vaccine. Sequenced by immunoSEQ multiplex PCR; TCRdb stores in-frame clones only, minus some. Here the sample spans tens of thousands of clones, roughly 84% being singletons. Source: peripheral blood, taken on day 0 of AZD1222 vaccination. These receptors came from an adult in good health.

This chain joins TRBV28 and TRBJ2-7, with 8 positions matching TRBD1. Germline CDR1 reads MDHEN; CDR2 reads SYDVKM. The CDR3 extends over 16 amino acids. Unmatched junction bases numbered 10, after V lost 6 bases and J lost 0 bases. CDR3 sequence (DNA): TGTGCCAGCAGGTCCCCGGGACAGGCTCTCTCCTACGAGCAGTACTTC. Protein product: CASRSPGQALSYEQYF.

This clone was counted between two and nine times. This chain uses TRBV7-8 with TRBJ1-5, with 11 nucleotides matching TRBD1. The junction had 5 bases not matched to a gene; V was cut back by 3 bases and J by 7 bases. The CDR3 loop spans 15 amino acids. CDR1 is SGHVS and CDR2 is FQNEAQ in the germline V gene. CDR3 amino acids: CASSFGTGGEQPQHF. The CDR3 DNA reads TGTGCCAGCAGCTTCGGGACAGGGGGGGAGCAGCCCCAGCATTTT.

This clone occurred a few times. The gene calls are TRBV12-3 or TRBV12-4 and TRBJ2-1, with D perhaps TRBD1 (6 bases). Trimming left V 7 bases short and J 3 bases short, with 7 bases between. The length of the CDR3 is 12 residues. Here the CDR3 DNA reads TGTGCCAGCAAAGGGGGCTACAATGAGCAGTTCTTC. Protein sequence: CASKGGYNEQFF.

The rearrangement links TRBV15 to TRBJ1-3, with a tentative D call TRBD1 (6 bases). The length of the CDR3 is 16 residues. Germline loops: CDR1 LNHNV, CDR2 YYDKDF (reference sequence). V lost 3 bases and J 3 bases, leaving 15 bases between the germline ends. CDR3 in amino acids: CATSRPTGTSGNTIYF. DNA for the CDR3: TGTGCCACCAGCAGGCCCACCGGGACAAGTGGAAACACCATATATTTT.

The chain uses TRBV9 and TRBJ2-1; TRBD1 or TRBD2 may be the D gene (5 bases each). The CDR3 has 15 amino acids. Germline CDR1 SGDLS, CDR2 YYNGEE. V lost 6 bases to trimming and J lost 7 bases, with 20 bases between them. Written as DNA, the CDR3 is TGTGCCAGCACCCTGGGGGACCCCCCGAGGAATGAGCAGTTCTTC. Encoded protein: CASTLGDPPRNEQFF.

The J gene is TRBJ1-1, the V gene TRBV12-3 or TRBV12-4; D may be TRBD1 (6 bases). V was clipped by 6 bases and J by 3 bases, with 11 bases between them. The CDR3 contains 13 residues. For the CDR3, the DNA is TGTGCCAGCAGGACAGGTTCGGACACTGAAGCTTTCTTT. This codes for CASRTGSDTEAFF.

The sample holds one count of this clone. This rearrangement joins TRBV18 to TRBJ1-2; no clear D. V shed 3 bases and J shed 4 bases, with 12 bases lying between them. CDR1 is KGHSH, CDR2 LQKENI, per germline. The CDR3 is 14 residues long. The CDR3 spells CASSPPSNPYGYTF. CDR3 coding DNA: TGTGCCAGCTCACCCCCCTCAAACCCCTATGGCTACACCTTC.

This clone showed up just a few times. This sequence joins TRBV21-1 and TRBJ1-3. TRBV21-1 is shown as a pseudogene. There are 13 residues in the CDR3. The DNA of the CDR3 is TGTGCCAGCAGCAAAGTTGGAGGAAACACCATATATTTT. Translation gives CASSKVGGNTIYF.

The V call is TRBV27, the J call TRBJ1-5, with D possibly being TRBD1 (5 bases). Germline V CDR1 and CDR2: MNHEY, SMNVEV (reference sequence). This CDR3 region has 14 residues. With 6 bases removed from V and 8 bases from J, the gap between germline ends came to 17 bases. CDR3 in DNA: TGTGCCAGCAGGCCCCCGGGACTTTGGGAGCCCCAGCATTTT. It is translated as CASRPPGLWEPQHF.

The genes are TRBV29-1 and TRBJ2-4, with D perhaps TRBD1 (5 bases). V was cut by 4 bases and J by 0 bases, with 25 bases left in between. The CDR3 has 19 amino acids. CDR1 and CDR2 from the germline V gene are SQVTM and ANQGSEA. The CDR3 DNA follows: TGCAGCGTTGTCTTCAGGGCCTACAGGTTACCAATAGCCAAAAACATTCAGTACTTC. This sequence encodes CSVVFRAYRLPIAKNIQYF.

This sequence joins TRBV7-2 and TRBJ2-1, with D unresolved. V shed 1 base and J shed 8 bases, with 9 bases lying between them. There are 13 residues in the CDR3. The V gene's germline CDR1 is SGHTA and CDR2 FQGNSA. The CDR3 spells CASSLVGPDEQFF. The CDR3 DNA sequence: TGTGCCAGCAGCTTAGTAGGGCCCGATGAGCAGTTCTTC.

This clone turned up a few times. The chain links TRBV27 to TRBJ2-7; 8 bases agree with TRBD1. The germline V gene encodes CDR1 MNHEY and CDR2 SMNVEV (reference sequence). V gave up 6 bases and J gave up 1 base; unmatched junction bases: 2. The CDR3 runs 13 residues. DNA for the CDR3: TGTGCCAGCAGCGGACAGGGTTCCTACGAGCAGTACTTC. This translates into CASSGQGSYEQYF.

V usage is TRBV5-1 and J usage is TRBJ1-6, with a tentative D call TRBD1 (6 bases). This CDR3 spans 15 amino acids. V shed 1 base and J shed 7 bases, with 12 bases lying between them. Germline V gives CDR1 SGHRS, CDR2 YFSETQ. In DNA, the CDR3 is TGCGCCAGCAGCTTGACGGGGGGGCAGAATTCACCCCTCCACTTT. Translation: CASSLTGGQNSPLHF.

This chain joins TRBV2 and TRBJ2-3; 10 bases align to TRBD1. The CDR3 is 15 residues long. Germline loops: CDR1 SNHLY, CDR2 FYNNEI. Losses at the gene ends were 1 base for V and 3 bases for J; bases not matched to a gene: 1. CDR3 in amino acids: CASSEVDRGTDTQYF. In DNA form, the CDR3 reads TGTGCCAGCAGTGAAGTGGACAGGGGGACAGATACGCAGTATTTT.

This sequence joins TRBV4-2 and TRBJ1-3, with a possible D match to TRBD1 (5 bases). V lost 0 bases and J 6 bases, leaving 9 bases between the germline ends. Looked up from germline, CDR1 is LGHNA and CDR2 is YNFKEQ. The CDR3 runs to 14 residues. In nucleotides, the CDR3 is TGTGCCAGCAGCCAAGATGGGGGGGAAAACACCATATATTTT. Encoded protein: CASSQDGGENTIYF.

The chain joins TRBV5-1 to TRBJ1-2, with D possibly being TRBD1 (5 bases). V lost 4 bases and J 2 bases, leaving 15 bases between the germline ends. The CDR3 is made up of 15 amino acids. CDR1 and CDR2 from the germline V gene are SGHRS and YFSETQ. Here the CDR3 DNA reads TGCGCCAGCAGCCCCAGGGATCCCCTGAACTATGGCTACACCTTC. Translated, it gives CASSPRDPLNYGYTF.

The chain couples TRBV29-1 to TRBJ2-7, with 8 bases lining up with TRBD1. The CDR3 loop spans 16 amino acids. Per the germline V gene, CDR1 is SQVTM and CDR2 is ANQGSEA. V shed 4 bases, J shed 2 bases, and the junction held 13 bases outside the gene matches. For the CDR3, the DNA is TGCAGCGTTGTCGGGAGTCAGGGGGCGGGACCCTACGAGCAGTACTTC. Translation: CSVVGSQGAGPYEQYF.

The sample holds a few counts of this clone. The chain is built from TRBV15 and TRBJ2-2, with 8 bases lining up with TRBD1. The CDR3 contains 16 residues. The germline CDR1 and CDR2 sequences are LNHNV and YYDKDF (reference sequence). Trimming removed 1 base from V and 7 bases from J; junction bases left unmatched: 8. The CDR3 DNA sequence: TGTGCCACCAGCAGAGGGCAGGGGGCCAGTGACGGGGAGCTGTTTTTT. This translates into CATSRGQGASDGELFF.

V is TRBV7-2 and J is TRBJ1-1; TRBD1 might be the D (6 bases). There are 15 residues in the CDR3. Germline values: CDR1 SGHTA, CDR2 FQGNSA. The V end lost 1 base, the J end lost 0 bases, and 9 bases lay between the germline ends. CDR3 sequence reads: CASSLGGLLNTEAFF. CDR3 nucleotides: TGTGCCAGCAGCTTAGGGGGGCTCTTGAACACTGAAGCTTTCTTT.

The V call is TRBV7-9, the J call TRBJ2-1; 9 bases agree with TRBD2. CDR1 and CDR2 from the germline V gene are SEHNR and FQNEAQ (reference sequence). The CDR3 length is 16 residues. Germline trimming cut 1 base from V and 10 bases from J; bases unmatched to any gene: 11. CDR3 coding DNA: TGTGCCAGCAGCTTAGGGTATGTTAGCGGGGGAGAAGAGCAGTTCTTC. Translation: CASSLGYVSGGEEQFF.

There are a few counts of this clone. The V and J genes are TRBV28 and TRBJ1-1, with D unresolved. CDR3 length: 14 amino acids. The V and J ends lost 5 bases and 3 bases respectively, with 13 bases between them. Germline V gene lookup returns CDR1 MDHEN and CDR2 SYDVKM. The CDR3 DNA follows: TGTGCCAGCAGTCCGCCGCGGACGGACACTGAAGCTTTCTTT. As protein: CASSPPRTDTEAFF.

The chain employs TRBV27 and TRBJ2-7; D is possibly TRBD1 or TRBD2 (6 bases each). The CDR3 sequence is 15 residues long. Germline CDR1 is MNHEY and CDR2 is SMNVEV (reference sequence). The V gene lost 8 bases and the J gene lost 3 bases, with 20 bases spanning the gap. CDR3 bases: TGTGCCAGCCGCCGGTGGAGGGGGGCCTACTACGAGCAGTACTTC. Its protein product is CASRRWRGAYYEQYF.

CDR3 amino acids: CASSSWAQTETQYF. The CDR3 nucleotides are TGTGCCAGCAGCTCCTGGGCCCAGACGGAGACCCAGTACTTC. The chain links TRBV11-1 to TRBJ2-5; D gene unclear. Germline V lookup: CDR1 SGHAT, CDR2 FQDESV (reference sequence). This CDR3 is 14 amino acids long. The V and J ends lost 4 bases and 5 bases respectively, with 14 bases between them. Combining the CDR3 with reference TRBV11-1 and TRBJ2-5 gives the whole variable domain EAEVAQSPRYKITEKSQAVAFWCDPISGHATLYWYRQILGQGPELLVQFQDESVVDDSQLPKDRFSAERLKGVDSTLKIQPAELGDSAMYLCASSSWAQTETQYFGPGTRLLVL.

This chain links TRBV13 with TRBJ2-1; 11 bases align to TRBD2. V trimming: 5 bases; J trimming: 1 base; junction bases outside the gene matches: 4. The CDR3 has 16 amino acids. Germline V lookup: CDR1 PRHDT, CDR2 FYEKMQ (reference sequence). This CDR3 is CASSRTSGPSYNEQFF. CDR3 nucleotides: TGTGCCAGCAGCAGGACTAGCGGGCCTTCCTACAATGAGCAGTTCTTC.

The chain combines TRBV3-1 (or the pseudogene TRBV3-2) with TRBJ1-5; no reliable D call. V shed 4 bases and J shed 9 bases, with 13 bases lying between them. CDR3 size: 13 residues. CDR1 is LGHDT and CDR2 is YNNKEL in the germline V gene (reference sequence). DNA of the CDR3: TGTGCCAGCAGCCTAGGACGGAATGGGCCCCAGCATTTT. Translated, it gives CASSLGRNGPQHF.